This T cell receptor (beta chain) was sequenced for a study of spatial heterogeneity in lung cancer. CDR3 length equals 14 residues. V lost 1 base and J lost 2, with 7 bases in between. Germline CDR1 is LGHDT and CDR2 is YNNKEL (reference sequence). On each TCR cDNA molecule, a unique molecular identifier was present. TCRdb itself ran the 5' RACE reads through MiXCR, one entry per CDR3 protein. The profile covers roughly 80,000 distinct CDR3 sequences, with about 8% appearing a single time and about 6.8% taken by the ten largest. Time point: sample taken at primary tumor resection. Unsorted samples of tumor, nontumor lung or frozen PBMC had their whole RNA sequenced.

This receptor was taken from a male donor with early-stage non-small cell lung cancer. The sequenced sample was PBMCs, obtained at surgery. The chain is built from TRBV3-1 and TRBJ2-3; no clear D. The chain's CDR3 is CASSQVRATDTQYF. The CDR3 region has the DNA TGTGCCAGCAGCCAAGTGAGAGCCACAGATACGCAGTATTTT.